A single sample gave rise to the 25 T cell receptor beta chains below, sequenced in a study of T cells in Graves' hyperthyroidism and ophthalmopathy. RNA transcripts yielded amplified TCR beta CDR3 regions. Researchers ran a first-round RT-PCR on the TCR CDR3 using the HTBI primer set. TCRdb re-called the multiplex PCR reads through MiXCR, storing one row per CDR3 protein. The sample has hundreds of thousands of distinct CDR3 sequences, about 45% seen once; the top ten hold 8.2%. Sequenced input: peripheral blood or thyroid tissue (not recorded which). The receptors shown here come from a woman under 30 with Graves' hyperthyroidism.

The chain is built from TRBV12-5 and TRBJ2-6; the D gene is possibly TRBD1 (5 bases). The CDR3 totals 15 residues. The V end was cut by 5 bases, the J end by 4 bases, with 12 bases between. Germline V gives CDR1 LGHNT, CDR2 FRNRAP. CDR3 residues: CASGRRVGGANVLTF. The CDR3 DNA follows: TGTGCTAGTGGTCGCAGGGTTGGAGGGGCCAACGTCCTGACTTTC.

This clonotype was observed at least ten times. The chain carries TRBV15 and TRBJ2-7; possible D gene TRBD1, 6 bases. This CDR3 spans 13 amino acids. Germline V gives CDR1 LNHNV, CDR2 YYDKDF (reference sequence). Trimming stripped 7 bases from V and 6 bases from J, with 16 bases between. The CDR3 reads CATKEGERGEQYF. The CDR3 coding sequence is TGTGCCACCAAAGAGGGGGAGCGAGGCGAGCAGTACTTC. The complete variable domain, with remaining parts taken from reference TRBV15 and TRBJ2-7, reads DAMVIQNPRYQVTQFGKPVTLSCSQTLNHNVMYWYQQKSSQAPKLLFHYYDKDFNNEADTPDNFQSRRPNTSFCFLDIRSPGLGDTAMYLCATKEGERGEQYFGPGTRLTVT.

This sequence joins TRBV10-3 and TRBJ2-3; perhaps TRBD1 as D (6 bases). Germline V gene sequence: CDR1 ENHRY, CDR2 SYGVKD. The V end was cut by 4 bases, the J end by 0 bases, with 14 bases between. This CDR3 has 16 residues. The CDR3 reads CAISGTDSSSTDTQYF. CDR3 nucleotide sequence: TGTGCCATCAGTGGGACGGACAGCTCTAGCACAGATACGCAGTATTTT.

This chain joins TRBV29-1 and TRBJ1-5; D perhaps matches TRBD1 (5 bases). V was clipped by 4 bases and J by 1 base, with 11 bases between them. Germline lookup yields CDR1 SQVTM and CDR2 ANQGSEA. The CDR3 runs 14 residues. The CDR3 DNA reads TGCAGCGTTGGGGGCGGGCTAAGCAATCAGCCCCAGCATTTT. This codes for CSVGGGLSNQPQHF. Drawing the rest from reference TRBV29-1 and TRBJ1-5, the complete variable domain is SAVISQKPSRDICQRGTSLTIQCQVDSQVTMMFWYRQQPGQSLTLIATANQGSEATYESGFVIDKFPISRPNLTFSTLTVSNMSPEDSSIYLCSVGGGLSNQPQHFGDGTRLSIL.

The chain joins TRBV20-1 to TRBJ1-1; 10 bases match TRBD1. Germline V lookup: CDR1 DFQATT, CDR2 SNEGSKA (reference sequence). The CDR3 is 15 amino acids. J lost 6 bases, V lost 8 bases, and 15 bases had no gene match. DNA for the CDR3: TGCAGTTCTCCGGACAGGGGGGCGACGTCGTCTGAAGCTTTCTTT. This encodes CSSPDRGATSSEAFF.

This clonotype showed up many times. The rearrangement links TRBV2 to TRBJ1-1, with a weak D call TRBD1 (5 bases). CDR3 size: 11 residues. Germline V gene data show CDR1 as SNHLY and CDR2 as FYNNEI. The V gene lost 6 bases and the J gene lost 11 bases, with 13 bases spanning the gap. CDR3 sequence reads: CASRRAGRAFF. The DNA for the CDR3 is TGTGCCAGCAGACGGGCAGGGCGTGCTTTCTTT.

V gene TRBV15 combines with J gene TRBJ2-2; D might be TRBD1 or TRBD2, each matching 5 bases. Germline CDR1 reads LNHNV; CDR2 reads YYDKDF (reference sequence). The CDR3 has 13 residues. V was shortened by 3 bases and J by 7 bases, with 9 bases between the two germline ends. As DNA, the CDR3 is TGTGCCACCAGCAGTATGGGGGACGGGGAGCTGTTTTTT. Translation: CATSSMGDGELFF.

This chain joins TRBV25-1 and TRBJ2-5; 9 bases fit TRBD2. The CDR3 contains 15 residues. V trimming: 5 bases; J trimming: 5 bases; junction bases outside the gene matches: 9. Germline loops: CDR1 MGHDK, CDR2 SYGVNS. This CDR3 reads CASSLIAGVMETQYF. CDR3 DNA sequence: TGTGCCAGCAGTTTGATAGCGGGAGTGATGGAGACCCAGTACTTC.

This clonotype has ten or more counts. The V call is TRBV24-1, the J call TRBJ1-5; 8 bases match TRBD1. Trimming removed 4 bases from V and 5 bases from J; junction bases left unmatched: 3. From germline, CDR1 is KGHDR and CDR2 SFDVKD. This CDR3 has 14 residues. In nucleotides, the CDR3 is TGTGCCACCAGTGACAAGACAGGGGATCAGCCCCAGCATTTT. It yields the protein CATSDKTGDQPQHF.

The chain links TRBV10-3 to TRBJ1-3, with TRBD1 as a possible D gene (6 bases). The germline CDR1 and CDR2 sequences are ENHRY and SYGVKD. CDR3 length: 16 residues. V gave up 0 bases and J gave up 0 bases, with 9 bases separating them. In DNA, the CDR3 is TGTGCCATCAGTGAGTCAGGGGGGACCTCTGGAAACACCATATATTTT. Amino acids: CAISESGGTSGNTIYF.

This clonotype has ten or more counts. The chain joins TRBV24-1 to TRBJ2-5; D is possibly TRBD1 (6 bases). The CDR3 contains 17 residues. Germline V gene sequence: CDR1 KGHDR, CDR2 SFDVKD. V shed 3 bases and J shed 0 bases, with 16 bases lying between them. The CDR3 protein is CATSDPRTASYQETQYF. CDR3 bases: TGTGCCACCAGTGATCCGAGGACAGCTTCTTACCAAGAGACCCAGTACTTC.

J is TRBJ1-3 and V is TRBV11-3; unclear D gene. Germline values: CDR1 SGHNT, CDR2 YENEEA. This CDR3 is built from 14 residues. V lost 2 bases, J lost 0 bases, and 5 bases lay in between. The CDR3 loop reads CASSLRISGNTIYF. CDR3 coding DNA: TGTGCCAGCAGCTTACGGATCTCTGGAAACACCATATATTTT.

CDR3 in amino acids: CASSQDLRSEAFF. Here the CDR3 DNA reads TGTGCCAGCAGCCAAGATCTAAGGTCTGAAGCTTTCTTT. This chain joins TRBV7-2 and TRBJ1-1; D unresolved. Germline loops: CDR1 SGHTA, CDR2 FQGNSA. Trimming took off 5 bases at V and 6 bases at J, with 13 bases between the two ends. There are 13 residues in the CDR3.

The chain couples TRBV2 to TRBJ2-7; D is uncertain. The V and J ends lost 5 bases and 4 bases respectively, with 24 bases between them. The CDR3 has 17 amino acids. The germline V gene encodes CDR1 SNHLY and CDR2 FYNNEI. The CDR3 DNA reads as TGTGCCAGCAGTTACTCGATACGATCGGCAGGCCAGTACGAGCAGTACTTC. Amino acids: CASSYSIRSAGQYEQYF.

The CDR3 spells CASSDRERDRVRGYTF. The DNA for the CDR3 is TGTGCCAGCAGCGACCGGGAACGGGACAGGGTTCGTGGCTACACCTTC. The chain employs TRBV7-9 and TRBJ1-2; TRBD1 agrees at 9 bases. The CDR3 spans 16 residues. After removal of 5 bases from V and 7 bases from J, the junction contained 14 bases not matched to a gene. The germline V gene has CDR1 SEHNR and CDR2 FQNEAQ (reference sequence).

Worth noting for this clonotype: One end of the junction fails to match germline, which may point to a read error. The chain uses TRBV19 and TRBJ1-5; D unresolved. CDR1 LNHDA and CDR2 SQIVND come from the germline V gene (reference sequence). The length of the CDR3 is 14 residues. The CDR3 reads CTSSPQRTDQPQHF. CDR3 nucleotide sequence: TGTACCAGCTCACCTCAAAGGACGGATCAGCCCCAGCATTTT. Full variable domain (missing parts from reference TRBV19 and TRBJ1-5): DGGITQSPKYLFRKEGQNVTLSCEQNLNHDAMYWYRQDPGQGLRLIYYSQIVNDFQKGDIAEGYSVSREKKESFPLTVTSAQKNPTAFYLCTSSPQRTDQPQHFGDGTRLSIL.

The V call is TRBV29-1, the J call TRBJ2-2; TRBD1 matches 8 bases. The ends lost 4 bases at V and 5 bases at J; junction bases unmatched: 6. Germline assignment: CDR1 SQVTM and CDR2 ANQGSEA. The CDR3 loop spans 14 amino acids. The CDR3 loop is CSVGWTGNTGELFF. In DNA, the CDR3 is TGCAGCGTTGGGTGGACAGGGAATACCGGGGAGCTGTTTTTT.

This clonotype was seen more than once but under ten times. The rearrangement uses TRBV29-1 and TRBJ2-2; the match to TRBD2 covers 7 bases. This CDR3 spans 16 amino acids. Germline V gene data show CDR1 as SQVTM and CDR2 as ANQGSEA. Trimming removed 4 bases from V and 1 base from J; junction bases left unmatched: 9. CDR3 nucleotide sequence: TGCAGCGTTGGGGGATCTGCGGGGGTGAACACCGGGGAGCTGTTTTTT. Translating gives CSVGGSAGVNTGELFF.

The CDR3 bases are TGTGCCAGCAGCGGGGTCGACACCGGGGAGCTGTTTTTT. Its protein is CASSGVDTGELFF. The J gene is TRBJ2-2, the V gene TRBV7-2, with unresolved D. Germline V gene lookup returns CDR1 SGHTA and CDR2 FQGNSA. The CDR3 runs 13 residues. The V end lost 5 bases, the J end lost 3 bases, and 7 bases lay between the germline ends.

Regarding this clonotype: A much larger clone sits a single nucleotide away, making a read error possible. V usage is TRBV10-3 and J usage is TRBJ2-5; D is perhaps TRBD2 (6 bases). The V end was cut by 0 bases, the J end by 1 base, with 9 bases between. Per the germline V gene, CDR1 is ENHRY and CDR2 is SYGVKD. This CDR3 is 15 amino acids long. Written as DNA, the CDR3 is TGTGCCATCAGTGAGTCGGCCGGGGGCCAAGAGACCCAGTACTTC. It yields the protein CAISESAGGQETQYF.

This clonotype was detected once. In DNA form, the CDR3 reads TGCAGTGCTAGAAGGGACAGGAGTCAGGATGGCTACACCTTC. It is translated as CSARRDRSQDGYTF. The genes are TRBV20-1 and TRBJ1-2; 8 nucleotides line up with TRBD1. Germline lookup yields CDR1 DFQATT and CDR2 SNEGSKA (reference sequence). The CDR3 contains 14 residues. V was pared by 2 bases and J by 6 bases, with 8 bases of the junction left unmatched.

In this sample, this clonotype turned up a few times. For the CDR3, the DNA is TGTGCCAGCAGCCAGACCGGGTCTTCAACCTACGAGCAGTACTTC. Protein sequence: CASSQTGSSTYEQYF. The J gene is TRBJ2-7, the V gene TRBV7-2, with no clear D. V was shortened by 5 bases and J by 2 bases, with 16 bases between the two germline ends. The CDR3 has 15 residues. CDR1 is SGHTA and CDR2 is FQGNSA in the germline V gene.

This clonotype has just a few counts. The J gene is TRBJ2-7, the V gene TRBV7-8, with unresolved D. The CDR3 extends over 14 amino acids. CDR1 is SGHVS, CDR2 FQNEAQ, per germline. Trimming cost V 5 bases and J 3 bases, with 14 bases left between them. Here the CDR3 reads CASSQDARFYEQYF. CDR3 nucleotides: TGTGCCAGCAGCCAAGATGCCCGTTTCTACGAGCAGTACTTC.

CDR3 region: CASSPPQGAYTEAFF. The CDR3 nucleotides read TGTGCCAGCAGTCCGCCCCAGGGCGCTTACACTGAAGCTTTCTTT. The gene calls are TRBV2 and TRBJ1-1, with a tentative D call TRBD1 (5 bases). V shed 5 bases and J shed 3 bases, with 16 bases lying between them. The germline CDR1 and CDR2 sequences are SNHLY and FYNNEI. The CDR3 is made up of 15 amino acids.

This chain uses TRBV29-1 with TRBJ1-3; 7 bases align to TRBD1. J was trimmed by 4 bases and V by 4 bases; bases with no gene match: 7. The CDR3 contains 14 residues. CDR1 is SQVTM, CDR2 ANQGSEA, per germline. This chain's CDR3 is CSVVRGVGGNTIYF. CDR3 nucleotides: TGCAGCGTTGTCAGGGGGGTCGGCGGAAACACCATATATTTT.